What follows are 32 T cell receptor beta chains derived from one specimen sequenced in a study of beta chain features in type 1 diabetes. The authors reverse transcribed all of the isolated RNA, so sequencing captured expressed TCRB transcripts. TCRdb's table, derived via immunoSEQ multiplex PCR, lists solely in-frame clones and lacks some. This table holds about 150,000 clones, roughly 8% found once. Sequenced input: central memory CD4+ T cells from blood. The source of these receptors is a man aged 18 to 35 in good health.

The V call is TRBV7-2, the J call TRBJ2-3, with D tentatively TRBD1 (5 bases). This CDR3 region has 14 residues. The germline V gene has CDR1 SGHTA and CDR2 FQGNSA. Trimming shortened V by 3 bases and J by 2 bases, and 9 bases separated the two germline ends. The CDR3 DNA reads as TGTGCCAGCAGCTTCCGGACACTCACAGATACGCAGTATTTT. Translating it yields CASSFRTLTDTQYF. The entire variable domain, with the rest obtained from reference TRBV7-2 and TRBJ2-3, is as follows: GAGVSQSPSNKVTEKGKDVELRCDPISGHTALYWYRQSLGQGLEFLIYFQGNSAPDKSGLPSDRFSAERTGGSVSTLTIQRTQQEDSAVYLCASSFRTLTDTQYFGPGTRLTVL.

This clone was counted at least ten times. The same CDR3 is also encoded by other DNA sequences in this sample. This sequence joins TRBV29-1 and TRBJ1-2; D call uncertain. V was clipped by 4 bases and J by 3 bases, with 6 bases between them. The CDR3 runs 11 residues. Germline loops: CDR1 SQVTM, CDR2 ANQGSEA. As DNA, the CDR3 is TGCAGCGTTGGAGGAGACTATGGCTACACCTTC. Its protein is CSVGGDYGYTF.

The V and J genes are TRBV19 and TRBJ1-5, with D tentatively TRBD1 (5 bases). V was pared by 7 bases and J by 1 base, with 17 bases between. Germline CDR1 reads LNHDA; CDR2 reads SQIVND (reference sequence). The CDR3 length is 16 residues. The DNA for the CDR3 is TGTGCCAGTATCCCCCCGGGGGGGAAAAGCAATCAGCCCCAGCATTTT. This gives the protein CASIPPGGKSNQPQHF.

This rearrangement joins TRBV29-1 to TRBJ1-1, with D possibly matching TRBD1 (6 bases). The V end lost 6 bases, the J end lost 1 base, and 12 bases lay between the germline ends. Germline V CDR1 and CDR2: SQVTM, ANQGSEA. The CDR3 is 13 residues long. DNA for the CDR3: TGCAGCGTCGAAAGGACAGAGAACACTGAAGCTTTCTTT. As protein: CSVERTENTEAFF.

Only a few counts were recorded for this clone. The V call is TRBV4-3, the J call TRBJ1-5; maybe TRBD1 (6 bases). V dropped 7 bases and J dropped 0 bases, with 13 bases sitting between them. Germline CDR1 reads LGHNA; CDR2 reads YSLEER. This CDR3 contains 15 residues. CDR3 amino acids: CASNRGFYSNQPQHF. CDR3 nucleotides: TGCGCCAGCAATAGGGGGTTTTATAGCAATCAGCCCCAGCATTTT.

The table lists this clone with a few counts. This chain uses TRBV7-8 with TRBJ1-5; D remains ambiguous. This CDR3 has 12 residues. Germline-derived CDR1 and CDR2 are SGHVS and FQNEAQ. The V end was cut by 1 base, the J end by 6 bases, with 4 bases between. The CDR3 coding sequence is TGTGCCAGCAGCTTAGTCGGTCAGCCCCAGCATTTT. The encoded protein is CASSLVGQPQHF.

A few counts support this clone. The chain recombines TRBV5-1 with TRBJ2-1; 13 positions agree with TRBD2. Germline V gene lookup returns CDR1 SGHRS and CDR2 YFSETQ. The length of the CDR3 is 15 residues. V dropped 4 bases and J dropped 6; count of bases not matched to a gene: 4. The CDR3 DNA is TGCGCCAGCAGCCCGGGACTAGCGGGGTCCAATGAGCAGTTCTTC. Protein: CASSPGLAGSNEQFF.

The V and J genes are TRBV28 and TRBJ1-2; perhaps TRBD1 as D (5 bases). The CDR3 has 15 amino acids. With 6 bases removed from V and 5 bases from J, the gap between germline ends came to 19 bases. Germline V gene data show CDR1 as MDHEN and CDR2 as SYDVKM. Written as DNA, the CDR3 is TGTGCCAGCAGCTGGGGGATCCAAGCGGGTTATGGCTACACCTTC. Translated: CASSWGIQAGYGYTF.

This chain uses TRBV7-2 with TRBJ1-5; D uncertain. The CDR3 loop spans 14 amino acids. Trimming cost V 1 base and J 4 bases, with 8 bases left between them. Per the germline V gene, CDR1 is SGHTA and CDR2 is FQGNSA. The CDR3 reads CASSLVAGNQPQHF. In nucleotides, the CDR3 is TGTGCCAGCAGCTTAGTAGCGGGAAATCAGCCCCAGCATTTT.

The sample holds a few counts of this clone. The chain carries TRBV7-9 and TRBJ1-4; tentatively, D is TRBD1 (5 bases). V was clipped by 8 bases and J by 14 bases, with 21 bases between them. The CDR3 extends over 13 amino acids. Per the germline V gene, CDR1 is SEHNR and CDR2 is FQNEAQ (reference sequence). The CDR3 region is CASSPGAGTSLFF. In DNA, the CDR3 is TGTGCCAGCTCTCCGGGTGCCGGGACTTCCCTGTTTTTT.

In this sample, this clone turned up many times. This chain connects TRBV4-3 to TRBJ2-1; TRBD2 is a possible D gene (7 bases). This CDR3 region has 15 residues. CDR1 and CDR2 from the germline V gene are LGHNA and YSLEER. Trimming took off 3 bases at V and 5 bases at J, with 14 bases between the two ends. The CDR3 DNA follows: TGCGCCAGCAGCCAGTCGGGGGGCCCCCACAATGAGCAGTTCTTC. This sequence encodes CASSQSGGPHNEQFF.

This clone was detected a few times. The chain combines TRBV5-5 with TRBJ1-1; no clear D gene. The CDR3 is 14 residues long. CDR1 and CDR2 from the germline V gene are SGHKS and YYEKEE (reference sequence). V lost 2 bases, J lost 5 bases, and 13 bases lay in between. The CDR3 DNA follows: TGTGCCAGCAGCTTAGATCCCCGGGGAACTGAAGCTTTCTTT. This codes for CASSLDPRGTEAFF.

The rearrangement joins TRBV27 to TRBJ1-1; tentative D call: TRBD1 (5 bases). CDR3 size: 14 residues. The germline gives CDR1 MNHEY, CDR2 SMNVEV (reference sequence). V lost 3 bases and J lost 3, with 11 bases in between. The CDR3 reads CASSFQGKDTEAFF. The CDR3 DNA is TGTGCCAGCAGTTTCCAGGGAAAGGACACTGAAGCTTTCTTT.

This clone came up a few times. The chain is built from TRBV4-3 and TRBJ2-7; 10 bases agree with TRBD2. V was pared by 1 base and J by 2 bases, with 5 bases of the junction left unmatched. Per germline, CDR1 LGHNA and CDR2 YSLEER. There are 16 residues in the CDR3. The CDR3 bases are TGCGCCAGCAGCCAAGGGTCCCTAGCGGGAGCCTACGAGCAGTACTTC. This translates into CASSQGSLAGAYEQYF.

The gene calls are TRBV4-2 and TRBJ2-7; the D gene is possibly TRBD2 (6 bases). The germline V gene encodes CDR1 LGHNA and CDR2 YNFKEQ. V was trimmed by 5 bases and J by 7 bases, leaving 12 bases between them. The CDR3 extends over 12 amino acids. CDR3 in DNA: TGTGCCAGCAGCTTAGCGGCGGGGGAGCAGTACTTC. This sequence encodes CASSLAAGEQYF.

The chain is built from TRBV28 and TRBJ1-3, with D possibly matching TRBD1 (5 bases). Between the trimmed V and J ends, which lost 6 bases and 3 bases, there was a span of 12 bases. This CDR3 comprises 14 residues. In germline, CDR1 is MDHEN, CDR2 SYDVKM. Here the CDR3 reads CASSPPTDGNTIYF. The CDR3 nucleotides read TGTGCCAGCAGCCCCCCGACAGATGGAAACACCATATATTTT.

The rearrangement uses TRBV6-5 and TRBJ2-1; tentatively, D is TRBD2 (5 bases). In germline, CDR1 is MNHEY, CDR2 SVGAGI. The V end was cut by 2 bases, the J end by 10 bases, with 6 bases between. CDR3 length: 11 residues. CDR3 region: CASSYRREQFF. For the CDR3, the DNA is TGTGCCAGCAGTTACCGGAGGGAGCAGTTCTTC.

CDR3 nucleotide sequence: TGTGCCAGCAGCCCGATTGGTTGGGGACTAGCGGAAGAGACCCAGTACTTC. It codes for CASSPIGWGLAEETQYF. The chain couples TRBV7-3 to TRBJ2-5; 11 nucleotides agree with TRBD2. The CDR3 is made up of 17 amino acids. The ends lost 5 bases at V and 3 bases at J; junction bases unmatched: 11. Germline lookup yields CDR1 SGHTA and CDR2 FQGTGA.

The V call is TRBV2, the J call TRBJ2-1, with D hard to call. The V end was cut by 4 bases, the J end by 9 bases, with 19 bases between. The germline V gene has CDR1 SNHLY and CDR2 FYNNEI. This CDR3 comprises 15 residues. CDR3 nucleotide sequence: TGTGCCAGCAGTGGCAGTGTCATCAAACCGGGTGAGCAGTTCTTC. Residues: CASSGSVIKPGEQFF.

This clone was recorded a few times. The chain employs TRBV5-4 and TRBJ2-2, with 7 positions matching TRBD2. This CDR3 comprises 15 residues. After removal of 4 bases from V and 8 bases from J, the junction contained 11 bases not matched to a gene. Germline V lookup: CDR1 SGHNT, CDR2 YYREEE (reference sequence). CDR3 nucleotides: TGTGCCAGCAGCCCGTGGCTAGCGGAGGGAGGGGAGCTGTTTTTT. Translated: CASSPWLAEGGELFF.

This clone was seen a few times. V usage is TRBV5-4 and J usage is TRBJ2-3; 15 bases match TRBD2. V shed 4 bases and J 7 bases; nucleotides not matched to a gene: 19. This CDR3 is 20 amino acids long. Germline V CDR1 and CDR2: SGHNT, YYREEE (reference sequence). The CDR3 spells CASSPAPGTSGGPRIYTQYF. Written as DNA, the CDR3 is TGTGCCAGCAGCCCGGCCCCCGGGACTAGCGGGGGGCCCCGGATATATACGCAGTATTTT.

The CDR3: CASSPSSSSYNEQFF. The CDR3 nucleotides are TGTGCCAGCAGCCCTTCGTCGAGCTCCTACAATGAGCAGTTCTTC. The V call is TRBV7-2, the J call TRBJ2-1, with D uncertain. V dropped 5 bases and J dropped 0 bases, with 11 bases sitting between them. Germline-derived CDR1 and CDR2 are SGHTA and FQGNSA. The CDR3 totals 15 residues. The whole variable domain, filled in from reference TRBV7-2 and TRBJ2-1, reads GAGVSQSPSNKVTEKGKDVELRCDPISGHTALYWYRQSLGQGLEFLIYFQGNSAPDKSGLPSDRFSAERTGGSVSTLTIQRTQQEDSAVYLCASSPSSSSYNEQFFGPGTRLTVL.

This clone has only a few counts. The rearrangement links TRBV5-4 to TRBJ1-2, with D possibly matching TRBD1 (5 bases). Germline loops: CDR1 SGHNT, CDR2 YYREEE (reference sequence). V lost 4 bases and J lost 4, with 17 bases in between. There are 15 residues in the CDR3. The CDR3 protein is CASSLPAGVGYGYTF. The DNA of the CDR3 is TGTGCCAGCAGCCTGCCGGCGGGGGTAGGCTATGGCTACACCTTC.

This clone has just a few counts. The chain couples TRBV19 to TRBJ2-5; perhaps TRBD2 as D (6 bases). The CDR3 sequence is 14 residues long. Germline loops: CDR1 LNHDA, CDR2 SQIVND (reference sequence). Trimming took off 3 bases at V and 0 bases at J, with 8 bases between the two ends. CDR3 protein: CASSIGGDQETQYF. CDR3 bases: TGTGCCAGTAGTATCGGCGGGGACCAAGAGACCCAGTACTTC. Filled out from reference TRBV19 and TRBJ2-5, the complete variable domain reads DGGITQSPKYLFRKEGQNVTLSCEQNLNHDAMYWYRQDPGQGLRLIYYSQIVNDFQKGDIAEGYSVSREKKESFPLTVTSAQKNPTAFYLCASSIGGDQETQYFGPGTRLLVL.

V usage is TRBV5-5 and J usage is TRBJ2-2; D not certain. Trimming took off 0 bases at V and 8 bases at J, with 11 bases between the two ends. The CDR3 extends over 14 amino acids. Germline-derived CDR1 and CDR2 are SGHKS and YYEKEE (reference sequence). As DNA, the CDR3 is TGTGCCAGCAGCTTGGACCCACTCATAGGGGAGCTGTTTTTT. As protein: CASSLDPLIGELFF. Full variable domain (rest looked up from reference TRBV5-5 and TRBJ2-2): DAGVTQSPTHLIKTRGQQVTLRCSPISGHKSVSWYQQVLGQGPQFIFQYYEKEERGRGNFPDRFSARQFPNYSSELNVNALLLGDSALYLCASSLDPLIGELFFGEGSRLTVL.

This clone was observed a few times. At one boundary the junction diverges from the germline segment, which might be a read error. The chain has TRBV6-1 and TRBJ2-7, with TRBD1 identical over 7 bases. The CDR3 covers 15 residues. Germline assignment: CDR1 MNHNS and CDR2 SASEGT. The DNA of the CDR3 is TGTGCCAGCAGTGAAAACCGGGACAGTCCTTACGGGCAGTACTTC. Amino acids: CASSENRDSPYGQYF.

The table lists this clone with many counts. CDR3 sequence reads: CSAEEGATEAFF. The CDR3 DNA reads as TGCAGCGCCGAAGAGGGGGCAACTGAAGCTTTCTTT. The gene calls are TRBV29-1 and TRBJ1-1; 7 positions agree with TRBD1. The CDR3 consists of 12 residues. In germline, CDR1 is SQVTM, CDR2 ANQGSEA. Losses at the gene ends were 7 bases for V and 5 bases for J; bases not matched to a gene: 7. The full variable domain, completed using reference TRBV29-1 and TRBJ1-1, is SAVISQKPSRDICQRGTSLTIQCQVDSQVTMMFWYRQQPGQSLTLIATANQGSEATYESGFVIDKFPISRPNLTFSTLTVSNMSPEDSSIYLCSAEEGATEAFFGQGTRLTVV.

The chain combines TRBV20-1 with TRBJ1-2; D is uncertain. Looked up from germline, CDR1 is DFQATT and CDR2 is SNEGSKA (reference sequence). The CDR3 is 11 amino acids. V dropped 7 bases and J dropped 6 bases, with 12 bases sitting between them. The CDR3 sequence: CSVTHLDGYTF. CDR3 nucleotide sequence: TGCAGTGTAACTCACCTCGATGGCTACACCTTC.

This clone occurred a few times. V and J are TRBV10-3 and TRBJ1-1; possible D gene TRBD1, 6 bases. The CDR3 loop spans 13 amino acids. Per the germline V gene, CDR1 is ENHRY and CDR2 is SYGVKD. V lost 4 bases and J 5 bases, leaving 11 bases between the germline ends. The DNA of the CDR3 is TGTGCCATCAGTGTGAGGGGGTCGACTGAAGCTTTCTTT. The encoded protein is CAISVRGSTEAFF.

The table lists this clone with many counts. The CDR3 DNA reads as TGTGCCAGCTCCCAGGCGGGACAGGGGGGCTACAATGAGCAGTTCTTC. Its protein is CASSQAGQGGYNEQFF. The rearrangement joins TRBV18 to TRBJ2-1; 11 bases are shared with TRBD1. This CDR3 comprises 16 residues. Trimming at V came to 6 bases and at J to 3 bases, leaving 7 bases not matched to a gene. Germline V CDR1 and CDR2: KGHSH, LQKENI.

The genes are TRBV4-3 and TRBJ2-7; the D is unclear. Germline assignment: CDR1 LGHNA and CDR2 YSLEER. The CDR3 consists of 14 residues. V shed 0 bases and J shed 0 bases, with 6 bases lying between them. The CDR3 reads CASSQEPSSYEQYF. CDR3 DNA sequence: TGCGCCAGCAGCCAAGAGCCCAGCTCCTACGAGCAGTACTTC.

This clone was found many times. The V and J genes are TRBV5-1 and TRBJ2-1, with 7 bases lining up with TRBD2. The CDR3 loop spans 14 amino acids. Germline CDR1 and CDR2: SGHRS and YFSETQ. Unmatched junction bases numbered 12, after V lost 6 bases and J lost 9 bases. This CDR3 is CASNLAVEAPEQFF. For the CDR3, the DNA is TGCGCCAGCAACCTAGCGGTCGAAGCGCCTGAGCAGTTCTTC. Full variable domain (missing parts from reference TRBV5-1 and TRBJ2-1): KAGVTQTPRYLIKTRGQQVTLSCSPISGHRSVSWYQQTPGQGLQFLFEYFSETQRNKGNFPGRFSGRQFSNSRSEMNVSTLELGDSALYLCASNLAVEAPEQFFGPGTRLTVL.